The 14 T cell receptor beta chains presented below share a single source sample, sequenced in a study of OX40 agonist ivuxolimab in advanced cancers. The repertoire was sequenced with immunoSEQ multiplex PCR; TCRdb's copy has only in-frame clones and lacks some. The repertoire consists of 75,000 to 95,000 clones, with 89% occurring once and the leading ten covering approximately 9.1%. This specimen consisted of CD4+ or CD8+ T cells sorted from blood, obtained in a trial of the OX40 agonist ivuxolimab. The receptors come from an adult with an advanced solid tumor such as melanoma, head and neck, liver or kidney cancer.

This sequence joins TRBV5-4 and TRBJ1-4; 7 nucleotides match TRBD1. Germline values: CDR1 SGHNT, CDR2 YYREEE (reference sequence). This CDR3 comprises 15 residues. V gave up 4 bases and J gave up 8 bases; unmatched junction bases: 11. CDR3 nucleotide sequence: TGTGCCAGCAGCGGGGAGACAGGGCGCGTGGAAAAACTGTTTTTT. Protein product: CASSGETGRVEKLFF.

This chain joins TRBV5-1 and TRBJ2-5, with no clear D. The CDR3 has 13 residues. V was shortened by 0 bases and J by 3 bases, with 6 bases between the two germline ends. CDR1 and CDR2 from the germline V gene are SGHRS and YFSETQ. CDR3 loop: CASSLDGEETQYF. The CDR3 coding sequence is TGCGCCAGCAGCTTGGATGGGGAAGAGACCCAGTACTTC.

This clone has only a few counts. The rearrangement links TRBV2 to TRBJ2-3; 9 nucleotides line up with TRBD2. This CDR3 is 17 amino acids long. V lost 4 bases, J lost 6 bases, and 14 bases stayed unmatched. Germline V gene lookup returns CDR1 SNHLY and CDR2 FYNNEI. This chain's CDR3 is CASSGTTSGPPGDTQYF. CDR3 coding DNA: TGTGCCAGCAGTGGAACGACTAGCGGTCCCCCCGGGGATACGCAGTATTTT.

The chain employs TRBV11-1 and TRBJ2-1; the match to TRBD2 covers 9 bases. The CDR3 consists of 15 residues. Germline trimming cut 1 base from V and 7 bases from J; bases unmatched to any gene: 5. CDR1 is SGHAT and CDR2 is FQDESV in the germline V gene (reference sequence). The CDR3 sequence: CASSLGRGGRNEQFF. DNA for the CDR3: TGTGCCAGCAGCTTAGGGCGGGGGGGCCGAAATGAGCAGTTCTTC.

The J gene is TRBJ1-1, the V gene TRBV4-2, with D possibly TRBD1 on 6 matching bases. Germline CDR1 and CDR2: LGHNA and YNFKEQ. V gave up 1 base and J gave up 7 bases, with 19 bases separating them. The CDR3 extends over 16 amino acids. The CDR3 bases are TGTGCCAGCAGCCAAGTTTCCCCCAGGGGACCCTATGAAGCTTTCTTT. Protein product: CASSQVSPRGPYEAFF.

This clone was found once. V usage is TRBV27 and J usage is TRBJ2-7; 7 positions agree with TRBD1. The CDR3 is 12 residues long. CDR1 and CDR2 (germline): MNHEY, SMNVEV (reference sequence). With 6 bases clipped from V and 2 bases from J, the junction kept 1 base outside the gene matches. DNA of the CDR3: TGTGCCAGCAGGACAGGGCCCTACGAGCAGTACTTC. Encoded protein: CASRTGPYEQYF.

The chain links TRBV11-2 to TRBJ2-3; 9 nucleotides agree with TRBD2. CDR3 length equals 15 residues. Germline V gene data show CDR1 as SGHAT and CDR2 as FQNNGV. Trimming at V came to 3 bases and at J to 5 bases, leaving 6 bases not matched to a gene. CDR3 residues: CASSFIAGEGDTQYF. As DNA, the CDR3 is TGTGCCAGCAGCTTCATAGCGGGGGAAGGAGATACGCAGTATTTT.

V usage is TRBV27 and J usage is TRBJ2-1, with D tentatively TRBD2 (5 bases). The CDR3 covers 15 residues. The germline CDR1 and CDR2 sequences are MNHEY and SMNVEV (reference sequence). Trimming took off 4 bases at V and 2 bases at J, with 12 bases between the two ends. The CDR3: CASSSGSAAYNEQFF. CDR3 nucleotide sequence: TGTGCCAGCAGTTCTGGTAGCGCCGCCTACAATGAGCAGTTCTTC.

This clone has just one count. The CDR3 coding sequence is TGTGCCAGCAGTTCCGATCAGGGAGGGAAGGGCTACACCTTC. It is translated as CASSSDQGGKGYTF. The V gene is TRBV6-5, the J gene TRBJ1-2; D perhaps matches TRBD1 (5 bases). This CDR3 comprises 14 residues. Deletions cut 4 bases from V and 8 bases from J, with 17 bases between. Germline-derived CDR1 and CDR2 are MNHEY and SVGAGI.

The chain combines TRBV10-3 with TRBJ1-6, with a weak D call TRBD1 (6 bases). Germline CDR1 reads ENHRY; CDR2 reads SYGVKD. Trimming took 2 bases from V and 10 from J, leaving 15 bases between them. This CDR3 comprises 15 residues. CDR3 in amino acids: CAISEERQVGSPLHF. The CDR3 DNA reads TGTGCCATCAGTGAGGAAAGACAGGTTGGGTCACCCCTCCACTTT.

The chain links TRBV10-3 to TRBJ2-1, with a possible D match to TRBD2 (5 bases). Germline V gene lookup returns CDR1 ENHRY and CDR2 SYGVKD. The length of the CDR3 is 16 residues. With 2 bases removed from V and 5 bases from J, the gap between germline ends came to 16 bases. Here the CDR3 reads CAISEVRLAVNNEQFF. Written as DNA, the CDR3 is TGTGCCATCAGTGAGGTAAGGCTAGCAGTCAACAATGAGCAGTTCTTC.

This chain joins TRBV7-9 and TRBJ2-5; D uncertain. V lost 3 bases and J lost 4, with 12 bases in between. Germline CDR1 and CDR2: SEHNR and FQNEAQ (reference sequence). The CDR3 sequence is 14 residues long. The DNA of the CDR3 is TGTGCCAGCAGCTTGCGGCAGTACGGAGAGACCCAGTACTTC. It encodes CASSLRQYGETQYF.

The rearrangement uses TRBV7-3 and TRBJ2-2, with TRBD2 matching over 7 bases. V lost 1 base, J lost 5 bases, and 10 bases stayed unmatched. The CDR3 covers 17 residues. In germline, CDR1 is SGHTA, CDR2 FQGTGA. In DNA, the CDR3 is TGTGCCAGCAGCTTAATGGGAGGACTAGGGACTACCGGGGAGCTGTTTTTT. It encodes CASSLMGGLGTTGELFF. Looking up the rest from reference TRBV7-3 and TRBJ2-2 gives the full variable domain: GAGVSQTPSNKVTEKGKYVELRCDPISGHTALYWYRQSLGQGPEFLIYFQGTGAADDSGLPNDRFFAVRPEGSVSTLKIQRTERGDSAVYLCASSLMGGLGTTGELFFGEGSRLTVL.

The genes are TRBV5-1 and TRBJ2-5; possible D gene TRBD1, 8 bases. Germline loops: CDR1 SGHRS, CDR2 YFSETQ. The V end lost 2 bases, the J end lost 4 bases, and 12 bases lay between the germline ends. This CDR3 spans 14 amino acids. The CDR3 nucleotides are TGCGCCAGCAGCTTACAGGGGGGGCCAGAGACCCAGTACTTC. This encodes CASSLQGGPETQYF.